The 24 T cell receptor beta chains below come from one sample, sequenced in a study of cytomegalovirus exposure and HLA in healthy donors. TCRdb's copy holds only in-frame clones and misses some; the assay was immunoSEQ multiplex PCR. This table holds under 130,000 clones, 86% found once. Sequencing input: PBMCs. The receptors were gathered from a woman between 18 and 30 years old in good health and CMV-seropositive.

The rearrangement links TRBV6-5 to TRBJ1-3, with 7 bases aligning to TRBD1. The germline CDR1 and CDR2 sequences are MNHEY and SVGAGI. After removal of 4 bases from V and 0 bases from J, the junction contained 6 bases not matched to a gene. The CDR3 totals 16 residues. The CDR3 bases are TGTGCCAGCAGTTCCCCGGACAGGCCCTCTGGAAACACCATATATTTT. It encodes CASSSPDRPSGNTIYF.

The chain couples TRBV11-2 to TRBJ2-7; 14 bases match TRBD2. Germline V gene data show CDR1 as SGHAT and CDR2 as FQNNGV. This CDR3 is 17 amino acids long. Losses at the gene ends were 6 bases for V and 3 bases for J; bases not matched to a gene: 10. The CDR3: CASRRTPGLAGVYEQYF. In DNA form, the CDR3 reads TGTGCCAGCAGGCGGACCCCGGGACTAGCGGGAGTCTACGAGCAGTACTTC.

The V and J genes are TRBV12-5 and TRBJ2-7; 11 bases match TRBD1. J was trimmed by 5 bases and V by 4 bases; bases with no gene match: 13. In germline, CDR1 is LGHNT, CDR2 FRNRAP. This CDR3 spans 17 amino acids. The chain's CDR3 is CASGSLGPGQGGHEQYF. Here the CDR3 DNA reads TGTGCTAGTGGTTCCCTTGGACCGGGACAGGGGGGACACGAGCAGTACTTC.

V and J are TRBV5-4 and TRBJ1-1; 7 bases agree with TRBD1. Germline loops: CDR1 SGHNT, CDR2 YYREEE (reference sequence). Germline trimming cut 3 bases from V and 2 bases from J; bases unmatched to any gene: 7. CDR3 length: 15 amino acids. The chain's CDR3 is CASSYSGTANTEAFF. The DNA for the CDR3 is TGTGCCAGCAGCTACTCCGGGACAGCCAACACTGAAGCTTTCTTT.

The rearrangement uses TRBV11-3 and TRBJ1-2; 7 bases match TRBD1. The trim removed 4 bases at V and 7 bases at J, leaving 3 bases unmatched. CDR3 length: 12 amino acids. Germline V gene data show CDR1 as SGHNT and CDR2 as YENEEA. The CDR3, as DNA: TGTGCCAGCAGCTCGCACAGGGGTGGCTACACCTTC. It codes for CASSSHRGGYTF.

This chain joins TRBV6-1 and TRBJ2-2; 8 bases map to TRBD1. The CDR3 contains 15 residues. V lost 10 bases and J lost 5; bases outside the gene matches: 12. Germline V gene lookup returns CDR1 MNHNS and CDR2 SASEGT. The CDR3 nucleotides are TGTGCCACCAAGGCCGAGACAGGGGAGACCGGGGAGCTGTTTTTT. Translation gives CATKAETGETGELFF.

This sequence joins TRBV7-6 and TRBJ2-1, with TRBD2 matching 10 bases. This CDR3 comprises 16 residues. The trim removed 5 bases at V and 2 bases at J, leaving 6 bases unmatched. Germline assignment: CDR1 SGHVS and CDR2 FNYEAQ. The CDR3 sequence: CASSPPGLAPYNEQFF. The CDR3 DNA reads TGTGCCAGCAGCCCCCCGGGACTAGCGCCCTACAATGAGCAGTTCTTC.

V and J are TRBV4-2 and TRBJ2-1; maybe TRBD1 (5 bases). The V gene lost 2 bases and the J gene lost 7 bases, with 12 bases spanning the gap. Germline V gives CDR1 LGHNA, CDR2 YNFKEQ. The length of the CDR3 is 14 residues. DNA for the CDR3: TGTGCCAGCAGCCAAACCGACAGCGTTAATGAGCAGTTCTTC. This encodes CASSQTDSVNEQFF.

The genes are TRBV19 and TRBJ2-7; 10 bases fit TRBD2. This CDR3 contains 16 residues. With 3 bases clipped from V and 2 bases from J, the junction kept 7 bases outside the gene matches. CDR1 LNHDA and CDR2 SQIVND come from the germline V gene (reference sequence). The CDR3 DNA reads as TGTGCCAGTAGTATCGTGTTCAGCGGGGGGGCCTACGAGCAGTACTTC. Translation: CASSIVFSGGAYEQYF.

This clone was seen only once. J is TRBJ1-4 and V is TRBV4-1, with 11 bases aligning to TRBD1. The ends lost 3 bases at V and 6 bases at J; junction bases unmatched: 3. There are 15 residues in the CDR3. The germline V gene has CDR1 MGHRA and CDR2 YSYEKL. The chain's CDR3 is CASSQGTGGYEKLFF. The CDR3 nucleotides read TGCGCCAGCAGCCAGGGGACAGGGGGGTATGAAAAACTGTTTTTT.

The rearrangement joins TRBV19 to TRBJ1-1; TRBD1 agrees at 7 bases. This CDR3 is built from 13 residues. V shed 10 bases and J 1 base; nucleotides not matched to a gene: 6. The germline V gene has CDR1 LNHDA and CDR2 SQIVND (reference sequence). The CDR3 nucleotides are TGTGCCACCGCGGACAGGAGGAACACTGAAGCTTTCTTT. This sequence encodes CATADRRNTEAFF.

With regard to this clone: At one end the junction does not follow the germline gene, possibly because of a read error. The chain is built from TRBV18 and TRBJ2-3; 9 positions match TRBD1. CDR3 size: 11 residues. The germline CDR1 and CDR2 sequences are KGHSH and LQKENI. CDR3 nucleotide sequence: TGTGCCAGCTCACCAGGACAGGGGCGGGATTTT. Its protein product is CASSPGQGRDF.

This chain joins TRBV9 and TRBJ1-4; D may be TRBD1 (6 bases). CDR3 length: 15 residues. CDR1 and CDR2 from the germline V gene are SGDLS and YYNGEE. The V end was cut by 6 bases, the J end by 7 bases, with 19 bases between. The CDR3 spells CASNRDGTFFEKLFF. Written as DNA, the CDR3 is TGTGCCAGCAACAGGGATGGAACCTTTTTTGAAAAACTGTTTTTT.

The V and J genes are TRBV27 and TRBJ2-7; 11 nucleotides agree with TRBD1. The germline V gene encodes CDR1 MNHEY and CDR2 SMNVEV (reference sequence). V was clipped by 5 bases and J by 0 bases; unmatched bases: 3. CDR3 length: 15 amino acids. The CDR3 region is CASSLGTGGSYEQYF. Here the CDR3 DNA reads TGTGCCAGCAGTCTGGGGACAGGGGGCTCCTACGAGCAGTACTTC.

The chain has TRBV6-1 and TRBJ2-3; D might be TRBD2 (6 bases). This CDR3 contains 15 residues. Germline V lookup: CDR1 MNHNS, CDR2 SASEGT. Trimming pared 2 bases from V and 1 base from J, leaving 10 bases between. CDR3 amino acids: CASSENVAGTDTQYF. The CDR3 nucleotides read TGTGCCAGCAGTGAAAACGTAGCGGGCACAGATACGCAGTATTTT.

The chain employs TRBV7-3 and TRBJ2-3; possible D gene TRBD2, 6 bases. The CDR3 runs to 15 residues. V lost 5 bases and J lost 0, with 12 bases in between. Germline CDR1 reads SGHTA; CDR2 reads FQGTGA. CDR3 region: CASSLSGYSTDTQYF. The CDR3 DNA follows: TGTGCCAGCAGCCTTAGCGGATATAGCACAGATACGCAGTATTTT.

This chain joins TRBV11-3 and TRBJ2-5, with 10 bases that match TRBD2. In germline, CDR1 is SGHNT, CDR2 YENEEA. Trimming took 4 bases from V and 3 from J; bases not matched to a gene: 11. This CDR3 comprises 17 residues. CDR3 region: CASSSVGFLAGEETQYF. The DNA of the CDR3 is TGTGCCAGCAGCTCAGTAGGGTTCCTAGCGGGGGAAGAGACCCAGTACTTC. Filled out from reference TRBV11-3 and TRBJ2-5, the complete variable domain reads EAGVVQSPRYKIIEKKQPVAFWCNPISGHNTLYWYLQNLGQGPELLIRYENEEAVDDSQLPKDRFSAERLKGVDSTLKIQPAELGDSAVYLCASSSVGFLAGEETQYFGPGTRLLVL.

The rearrangement joins TRBV19 to TRBJ2-5; D unclear. Trimming cost V 8 bases and J 0 bases, with 10 bases left between them. Germline CDR1 and CDR2: LNHDA and SQIVND (reference sequence). The length of the CDR3 is 13 residues. CDR3 sequence (DNA): TGTGCCAGTTCCGGCGGCTACCAAGAGACCCAGTACTTC. Translation gives CASSGGYQETQYF.

The V gene is TRBV6-5, the J gene TRBJ1-1; D perhaps matches TRBD1 (5 bases). Per the germline V gene, CDR1 is MNHEY and CDR2 is SVGAGI. The V end lost 0 bases, the J end lost 6 bases, and 14 bases lay between the germline ends. CDR3 length equals 15 residues. Written as DNA, the CDR3 is TGTGCCAGCAGTTACTCAGGGCAGGGCCTAGCTGAAGCTTTCTTT. Encoded protein: CASSYSGQGLAEAFF.

The V gene is TRBV7-2, the J gene TRBJ2-1; D remains unclear. Between the trimmed V and J ends, which lost 2 bases and 6 bases, there was a span of 8 bases. The CDR3 runs 13 residues. Germline values: CDR1 SGHTA, CDR2 FQGNSA. The CDR3 DNA is TGTGCCAGCAGCTTAAATCGAGTCAATGAGCAGTTCTTC. The encoded protein is CASSLNRVNEQFF.

The chain recombines TRBV28 with TRBJ2-5; no definite D call. The V end was cut by 5 bases, the J end by 2 bases, with 12 bases between. CDR1 and CDR2 (germline): MDHEN, SYDVKM. The CDR3 has 14 amino acids. CDR3 nucleotides: TGTGCCAGCAGTCTGATCGATAGACAAGAGACCCAGTACTTC. Translated: CASSLIDRQETQYF.

This clone was seen once. CDR3 sequence reads: CASSSHYRVSEAFF. CDR3 in DNA: TGTGCCAGCAGCTCACACTACAGGGTCTCTGAAGCTTTCTTT. The V gene is TRBV7-8, the J gene TRBJ1-1, with D possibly being TRBD1 (6 bases). Per germline, CDR1 SGHVS and CDR2 FQNEAQ. The CDR3 has 14 residues. Between the trimmed V and J ends, which lost 4 bases and 6 bases, there was a span of 15 bases.

This clone was picked up one time. The V gene is TRBV7-8, the J gene TRBJ1-1; D gene ambiguous. From germline, CDR1 is SGHVS and CDR2 FQNEAQ. There are 15 residues in the CDR3. With 6 bases removed from V and 0 bases from J, the gap between germline ends came to 14 bases. The CDR3 coding sequence is TGTGCCAGCAGAACTTACGAATCCATGAACACTGAAGCTTTCTTT. Its protein product is CASRTYESMNTEAFF.

In this sample, this clone turned up once. This rearrangement joins TRBV7-8 to TRBJ2-2; D may be TRBD1 (5 bases). In germline, CDR1 is SGHVS, CDR2 FQNEAQ. Deletions cut 0 bases from V and 6 bases from J, with 14 bases between. This CDR3 contains 16 residues. CDR3 amino acids: CASSLALLTGPGELFF. In nucleotides, the CDR3 is TGTGCCAGCAGCTTAGCCTTACTTACAGGTCCCGGGGAGCTGTTTTTT.